Below are 17 T cell receptor beta chains sequenced from a single sample in a study of vaccination and CD4 T cells after COVID-19. These receptors' targets are unknown. This sample's treatment: roughly nine-day PBMC culture with coronavirus spike peptide pools or control peptides (ViraFEST assay). Sequenced with the Oncomine TCR Beta short-read assay was DNA taken from cultured CD4+ T cells. TCRdb processed the PCR reads anew with MiXCR; each CDR3 protein has one entry. Among 25,000 to 30,000 distinct CDR3 sequences listed, approximately 60% were seen once. The sample was CD4+ T cells from blood, cultured in vitro, taken after SARS-CoV-2 vaccination. Receptor source: a human donor who received a COVID-19 vaccine.

V gene TRBV18 combines with J gene TRBJ1-5, with TRBD1 identical over 7 bases. The J segment lost 5 bases and the V segment lost 3 bases, leaving 4 bases of the junction unmatched. Germline values: CDR1 KGHSH, CDR2 LQKENI. The CDR3 is 14 residues long. The CDR3 here is CASSPGTGDQPQHF. Here the CDR3 DNA reads TGTGCCAGCTCACCTGGTACAGGGGATCAGCCCCAGCATTTT. The complete variable domain, with remaining parts taken from reference TRBV18 and TRBJ1-5, reads NAGVMQNPRHLVRRRGQEARLRCSPMKGHSHVYWYRQLPEEGLKFMVYLQKENIIDESGMPKERFSAEFPKEGPSILRIQQVVRGDSAAYFCASSPGTGDQPQHFGDGTRLSIL.

CDR3 in amino acids: CAISESGGSTEAFF. Here the CDR3 DNA reads TGTGCCATCAGTGAGTCGGGGGGTAGCACTGAAGCTTTCTTT. The chain has TRBV10-3 and TRBJ1-1; maybe TRBD1 (5 bases). Trimming stripped 0 bases from V and 4 bases from J, with 9 bases between. The CDR3 consists of 14 residues. Germline assignment: CDR1 ENHRY and CDR2 SYGVKD.

This rearrangement joins TRBV12-3 or TRBV12-4 to TRBJ1-1; TRBD1 agrees at 9 bases. The ends lost 5 bases at V and 4 bases at J; junction bases unmatched: 2. CDR3 size: 13 residues. CDR3 amino acids: CASSVGQGTEAFF. CDR3 DNA: TGTGCCAGCAGTGTGGGACAGGGCACTGAAGCTTTCTTT.

J is TRBJ1-1 and V is TRBV19; tentatively, D is TRBD1 (5 bases). Trimming took 7 bases from V and 5 from J, leaving 17 bases between them. The CDR3 runs to 14 residues. CDR1 LNHDA and CDR2 SQIVND come from the germline V gene (reference sequence). CDR3 region: CASTPPGRGTEAFF. CDR3 DNA: TGTGCCAGTACCCCTCCGGGACGGGGGACTGAAGCTTTCTTT.

This rearrangement joins TRBV28 to TRBJ1-6; D remains ambiguous. The CDR3 runs to 17 residues. Trimming pared 3 bases from V and 0 bases from J, leaving 12 bases between. Germline V gives CDR1 MDHEN, CDR2 SYDVKM. The CDR3 DNA sequence: TGTGCCAGCAGTTTGAGGAGGACGTACTCCTATAATTCACCCCTCCACTTT. Its protein is CASSLRRTYSYNSPLHF.

This clonotype was recorded a few times. This sequence joins TRBV15 and TRBJ2-5; 11 positions match TRBD2. The CDR3 is made up of 17 amino acids. Germline CDR1 and CDR2: LNHNV and YYDKDF (reference sequence). Germline trimming cut 7 bases from V and 3 bases from J; bases unmatched to any gene: 13. The chain's CDR3 is CATTREGLAGGKETQYF. The CDR3 coding sequence is TGTGCCACCACGCGTGAAGGACTAGCGGGTGGTAAAGAGACCCAGTACTTC.

This sequence joins TRBV20-1 and TRBJ2-1, with D possibly being TRBD2 (6 bases). The CDR3 loop spans 13 amino acids. Per germline, CDR1 DFQATT and CDR2 SNEGSKA (reference sequence). The V gene lost 6 bases and the J gene lost 6 bases, with 15 bases spanning the gap. CDR3 DNA sequence: TGCAGTGCGTCGGGACTCATGGGCAATGAGCAGTTCTTC. Its translation is CSASGLMGNEQFF.

The chain joins TRBV21-1 to TRBJ1-2; the table names TRBD1, a call not compared with the DNA. TRBV21-1 is shown as a pseudogene. This CDR3 is built from 18 residues. CDR3 DNA sequence: TGTGCCAGCGGGTTACTCGGGACAGGGGGCCTGGTTAACTATGGCTACACCTTC. Translating gives CASGLLGTGGLVNYGYTF.

Only one count was recorded for this clonotype. V gene TRBV24-1 combines with J gene TRBJ1-5, with D possibly matching TRBD1 (6 bases). The CDR3 has 16 amino acids. V gave up 4 bases and J gave up 3 bases, with 15 bases separating them. Germline loops: CDR1 KGHDR, CDR2 SFDVKD. The chain's CDR3 is CATSDDRWGDNQPQHF. CDR3 nucleotides: TGTGCCACCAGTGACGACAGGTGGGGCGACAATCAGCCCCAGCATTTT.

This chain joins TRBV24-1 and TRBJ1-2; D remains ambiguous. The CDR3 spans 13 residues. Trimming pared 4 bases from V and 6 bases from J, leaving 11 bases between. Per germline, CDR1 KGHDR and CDR2 SFDVKD. Written as DNA, the CDR3 is TGTGCCACCAGTGAGGGCCGTAGGAATGGCTACACCTTC. Protein product: CATSEGRRNGYTF.

The rearrangement uses TRBV30 and TRBJ1-6, with 7 nucleotides matching TRBD1. Trimming at V came to 3 bases and at J to 8 bases, leaving 10 bases not matched to a gene. There are 15 residues in the CDR3. CDR1 and CDR2 (germline): GTSNPN, SVGIG (reference sequence). CDR3: CAWRLTLDRYSPLHF. The DNA for the CDR3 is TGTGCCTGGAGACTTACATTGGACAGGTATTCACCCCTCCACTTT.

This chain uses TRBV12-3 or TRBV12-4 with TRBJ2-2, with 8 positions matching TRBD1. The CDR3 runs 18 residues. V was clipped by 7 bases and J by 0 bases; unmatched bases: 13. This CDR3 is CASTRGQGSGSNTGELFF. For the CDR3, the DNA is TGTGCCAGCACCCGCGGACAGGGAAGTGGGTCGAACACCGGGGAGCTGTTTTTT.

The chain couples TRBV24-1 to TRBJ2-1; 7 positions match TRBD1. Trimming took 1 base from V and 5 from J; bases not matched to a gene: 7. The CDR3 runs to 16 residues. The V gene's germline CDR1 is KGHDR and CDR2 SFDVKD. The CDR3, as DNA: TGTGCCACCAGTGATTTCGGCAGGGGGAATAACAATGAGCAGTTCTTC. Its protein product is CATSDFGRGNNNEQFF.

The chain uses TRBV28 and TRBJ1-4; TRBD1 matches 7 bases. The V gene end was trimmed by 5 bases and the J gene end by 1 base; junction bases not matched to a gene: 4. Germline-derived CDR1 and CDR2 are MDHEN and SYDVKM. This CDR3 spans 15 amino acids. The CDR3 region is CASSATGVTNEKLFF. The DNA of the CDR3 is TGTGCCAGCAGTGCCACAGGGGTAACTAATGAAAAACTGTTTTTT.

The rearrangement uses TRBV27 and TRBJ2-3, with no clear D. The germline CDR1 and CDR2 sequences are MNHEY and SMNVEV (reference sequence). V gave up 4 bases and J gave up 1 base, with 12 bases separating them. The CDR3 contains 15 residues. CDR3 DNA: TGTGCCAGCAGTTGGTCCCCCGGCCGCACAGATACGCAGTATTTT. Its protein product is CASSWSPGRTDTQYF.

Details on this clonotype: The junction and the germline gene differ at one end; a read error may be behind it. V and J are TRBV9 and TRBJ1-2; tentative D call: TRBD1 (6 bases). Per the germline V gene, CDR1 is SGDLS and CDR2 is YYNGEE. CDR3 length: 18 residues. CDR3 DNA: TGTGCCAGCAGTGTAGGCTATATCTTGGGGGGCAGCGACTATGGCTACACCTTC. Translation: CASSVGYILGGSDYGYTF. Using reference TRBV9 and TRBJ1-2 for the parts outside the CDR3, the full variable domain is DSGVTQTPKHLITATGQRVTLRCSPRSGDLSVYWYQQSLDQGLQFLIQYYNGEERAKGNILERFSAQQFPDLHSELNLSSLELGDSALYFCASSVGYILGGSDYGYTFGSGTRLTVV.

The rearrangement links TRBV19 to TRBJ2-5, with D maybe TRBD1 (5 bases). CDR1 is LNHDA and CDR2 is SQIVND in the germline V gene (reference sequence). CDR3 length equals 14 residues. V was shortened by 6 bases and J by 5 bases, with 16 bases between the two germline ends. CDR3 in amino acids: CASSPPWGEETQYF. In nucleotides, the CDR3 is TGTGCCAGTAGCCCCCCATGGGGCGAGGAGACCCAGTACTTC.